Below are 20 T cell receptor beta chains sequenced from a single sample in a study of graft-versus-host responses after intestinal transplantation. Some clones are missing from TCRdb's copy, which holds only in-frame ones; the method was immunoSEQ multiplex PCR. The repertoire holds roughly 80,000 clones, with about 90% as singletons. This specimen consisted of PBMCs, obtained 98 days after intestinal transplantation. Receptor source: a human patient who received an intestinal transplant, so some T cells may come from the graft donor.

The DNA for the CDR3 is TGTGCCAGCAGTCCCCAGGCGGGACCTGAGCAGTTCTTC. Translated, it gives CASSPQAGPEQFF. This sequence joins TRBV28 and TRBJ2-1; D may be TRBD2 (6 bases). Trimming shortened V by 5 bases and J by 9 bases, and 14 bases separated the two germline ends. The CDR3 spans 13 residues. The germline CDR1 and CDR2 sequences are MDHEN and SYDVKM.

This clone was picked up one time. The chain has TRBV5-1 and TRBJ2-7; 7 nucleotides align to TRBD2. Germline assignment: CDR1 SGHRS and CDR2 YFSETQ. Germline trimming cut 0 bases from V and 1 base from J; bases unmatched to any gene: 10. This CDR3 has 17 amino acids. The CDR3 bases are TGCGCCAGCAGCTTGGGGGTCCGCGGGAGTGGGTCCTACGAGCAGTACTTC. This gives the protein CASSLGVRGSGSYEQYF.

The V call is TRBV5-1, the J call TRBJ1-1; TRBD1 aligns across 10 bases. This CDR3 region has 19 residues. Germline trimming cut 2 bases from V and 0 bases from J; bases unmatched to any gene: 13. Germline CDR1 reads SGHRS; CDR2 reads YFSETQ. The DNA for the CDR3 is TGCGCCAGCAGCTTCTCCTTGACAGGGGGCATTTGGTTGAACACTGAAGCTTTCTTT. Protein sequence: CASSFSLTGGIWLNTEAFF.

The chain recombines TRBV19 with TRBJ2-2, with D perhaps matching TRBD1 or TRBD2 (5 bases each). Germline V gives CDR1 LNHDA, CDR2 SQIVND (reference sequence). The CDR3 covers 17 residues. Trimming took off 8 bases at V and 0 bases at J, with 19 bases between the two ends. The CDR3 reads CASLTHLPGPNTGELFF. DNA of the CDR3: TGTGCCAGTCTTACCCATTTACCGGGGCCGAACACCGGGGAGCTGTTTTTT.

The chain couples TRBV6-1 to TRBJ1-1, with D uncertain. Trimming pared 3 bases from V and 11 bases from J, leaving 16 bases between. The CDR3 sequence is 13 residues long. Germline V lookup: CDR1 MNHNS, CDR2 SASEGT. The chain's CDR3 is CASSEFIGVGAFF. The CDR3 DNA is TGTGCCAGCAGTGAGTTTATTGGGGTGGGGGCTTTCTTT.

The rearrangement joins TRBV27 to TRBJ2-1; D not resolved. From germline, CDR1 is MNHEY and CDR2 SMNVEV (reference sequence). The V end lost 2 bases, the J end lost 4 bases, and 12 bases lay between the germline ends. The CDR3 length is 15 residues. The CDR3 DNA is TGTGCCAGCAGTTTAGCGGCACCCTCTTACAATGAGCAGTTCTTC. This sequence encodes CASSLAAPSYNEQFF.

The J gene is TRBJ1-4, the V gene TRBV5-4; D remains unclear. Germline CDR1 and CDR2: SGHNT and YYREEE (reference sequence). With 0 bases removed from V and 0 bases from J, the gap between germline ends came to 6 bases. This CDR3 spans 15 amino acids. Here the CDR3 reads CASSLGEATNEKLFF. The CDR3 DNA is TGTGCCAGCAGCTTGGGAGAAGCAACTAATGAAAAACTGTTTTTT.

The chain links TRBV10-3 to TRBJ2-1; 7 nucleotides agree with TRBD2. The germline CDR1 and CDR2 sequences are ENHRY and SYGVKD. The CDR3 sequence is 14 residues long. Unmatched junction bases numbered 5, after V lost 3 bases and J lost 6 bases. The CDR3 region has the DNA TGTGCCATCAGTGATGTTGGCGGGGGCAATGAGCAGTTCTTC. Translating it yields CAISDVGGGNEQFF.

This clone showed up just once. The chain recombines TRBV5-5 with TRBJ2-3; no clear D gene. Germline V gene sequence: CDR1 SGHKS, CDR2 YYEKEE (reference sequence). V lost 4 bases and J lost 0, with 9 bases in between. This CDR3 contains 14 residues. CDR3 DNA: TGTGCCAGCAGCGCCTCGAGGAGCACAGATACGCAGTATTTT. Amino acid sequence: CASSASRSTDTQYF.

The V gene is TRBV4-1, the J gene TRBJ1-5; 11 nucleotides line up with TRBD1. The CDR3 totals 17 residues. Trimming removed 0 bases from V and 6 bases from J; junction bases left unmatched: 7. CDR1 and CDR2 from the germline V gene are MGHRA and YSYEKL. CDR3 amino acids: CASSQDMGQGVVQPQHF. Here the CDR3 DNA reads TGCGCCAGCAGCCAAGATATGGGACAGGGGGTTGTTCAGCCCCAGCATTTT.

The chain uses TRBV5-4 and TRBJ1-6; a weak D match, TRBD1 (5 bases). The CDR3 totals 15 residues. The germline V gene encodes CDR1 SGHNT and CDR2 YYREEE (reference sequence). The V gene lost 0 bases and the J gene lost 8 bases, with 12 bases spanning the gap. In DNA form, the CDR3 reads TGTGCCAGCAGCTTGGCCGGGGGTTTAGATTCACCCCTCCACTTT. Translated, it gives CASSLAGGLDSPLHF.

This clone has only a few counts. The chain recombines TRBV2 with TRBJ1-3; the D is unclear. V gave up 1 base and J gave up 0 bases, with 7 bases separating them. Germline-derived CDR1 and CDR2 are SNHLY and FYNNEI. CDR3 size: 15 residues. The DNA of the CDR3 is TGTGCCAGCAGTGAAGGGCGGGGCTCTGGAAACACCATATATTTT. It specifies CASSEGRGSGNTIYF.

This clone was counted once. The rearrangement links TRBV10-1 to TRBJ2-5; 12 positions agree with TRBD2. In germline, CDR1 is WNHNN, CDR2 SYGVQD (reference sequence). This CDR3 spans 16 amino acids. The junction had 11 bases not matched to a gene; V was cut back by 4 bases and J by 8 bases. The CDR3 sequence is CASSGPTSGGTVTQYF. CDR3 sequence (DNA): TGCGCCAGCAGTGGTCCCACTAGCGGGGGGACGGTTACCCAGTACTTC.

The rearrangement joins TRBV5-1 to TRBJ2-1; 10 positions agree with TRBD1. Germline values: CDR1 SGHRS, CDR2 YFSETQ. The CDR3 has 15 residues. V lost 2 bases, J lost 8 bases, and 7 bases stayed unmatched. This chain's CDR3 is CASSLGQGDGDEQFF. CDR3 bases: TGCGCCAGCAGCTTAGGACAGGGGGATGGAGATGAGCAGTTCTTC.

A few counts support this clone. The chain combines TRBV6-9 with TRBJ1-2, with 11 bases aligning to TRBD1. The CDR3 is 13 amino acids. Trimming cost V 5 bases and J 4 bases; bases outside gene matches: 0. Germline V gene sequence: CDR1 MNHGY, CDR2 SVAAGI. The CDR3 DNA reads TGTGCCAGCAGTGGGACAGGGGGCTATGGCTACACCTTC. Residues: CASSGTGGYGYTF.

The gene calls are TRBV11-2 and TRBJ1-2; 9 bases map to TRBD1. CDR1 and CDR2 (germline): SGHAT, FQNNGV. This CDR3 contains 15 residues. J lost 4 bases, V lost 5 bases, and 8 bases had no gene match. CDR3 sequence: CASSPSGTGTYGYTF. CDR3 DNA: TGTGCCAGCAGCCCTTCTGGGACAGGGACCTATGGCTACACCTTC.

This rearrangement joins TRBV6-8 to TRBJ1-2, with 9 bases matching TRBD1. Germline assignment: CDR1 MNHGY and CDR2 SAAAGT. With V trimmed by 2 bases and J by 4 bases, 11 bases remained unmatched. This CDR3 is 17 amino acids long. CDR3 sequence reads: CASSYPIGQGMGYGYTF. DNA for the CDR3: TGTGCCAGCAGTTACCCCATAGGACAGGGGATGGGCTATGGCTACACCTTC.

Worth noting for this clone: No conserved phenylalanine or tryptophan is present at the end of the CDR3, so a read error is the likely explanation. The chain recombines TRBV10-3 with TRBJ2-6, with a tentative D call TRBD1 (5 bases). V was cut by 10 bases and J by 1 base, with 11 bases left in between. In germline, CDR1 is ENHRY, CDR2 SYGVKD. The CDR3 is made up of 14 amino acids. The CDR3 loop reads CATQGASGANVLTI. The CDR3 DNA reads TGTGCCACCCAGGGTGCTTCTGGGGCCAACGTCCTGACTATC.

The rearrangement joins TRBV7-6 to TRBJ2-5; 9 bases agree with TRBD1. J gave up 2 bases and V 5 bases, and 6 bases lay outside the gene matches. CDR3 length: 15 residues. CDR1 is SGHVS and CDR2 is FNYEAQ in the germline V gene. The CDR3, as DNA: TGTGCCAGCAGCCTGACAGGGGGGCGGCAAGAGACCCAGTACTTC. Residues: CASSLTGGRQETQYF.

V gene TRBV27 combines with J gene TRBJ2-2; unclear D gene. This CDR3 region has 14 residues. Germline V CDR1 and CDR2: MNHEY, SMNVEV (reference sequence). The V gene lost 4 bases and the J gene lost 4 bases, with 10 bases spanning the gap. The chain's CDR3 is CASSSDIFTGELFF. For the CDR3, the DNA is TGTGCCAGCAGTTCCGACATCTTCACCGGGGAGCTGTTTTTT.